This record covers a single TCR beta chain. The data originate from a study of control samples from healthy donors and cancer patients. The ends lost 7 bases at V and 2 bases at J; junction bases unmatched: 12. CDR3 length equals 17 residues. Per germline, CDR1 SGDLS and CDR2 YYNGEE. Profiled with immunoSEQ multiplex PCR; TCRdb holds only in-frame clones, not every one. Of some 100,000 clones listed, about 92% were seen once; the top ten hold approximately 7.6%. The chain couples TRBV9 to TRBJ2-2; 9 nucleotides agree with TRBD1. Sequences were obtained from blood. The receptor's source is a man aged 18 to 30 in good health. The CDR3 DNA sequence: TGTGCCAGCGGATACCCGGTGGGACAGGGAAACACCGGGGAGCTGTTTTTT. Protein: CASGYPVGQGNTGELFF.